Following are 23 T cell receptor beta chains from one sample sequenced in a study of CD8 T cells in Susac syndrome. Reverse transcription of about 0.5 to 1 ug RNA used random hexamers. Via MiXCR, TCRdb re-called the immunoSEQ multiplex PCR reads, giving one row per CDR3 protein. This table holds roughly 120,000 distinct CDR3 sequences, more than 90% found once. Sequencing was done on a sample of CD4+ T cells from PBMCs. These receptors all stem from a human donor in good health.

The chain has TRBV15 and TRBJ2-7; TRBD2 matches 14 bases. The CDR3 consists of 16 residues. V dropped 3 bases and J dropped 6; count of bases not matched to a gene: 7. Germline loops: CDR1 LNHNV, CDR2 YYDKDF (reference sequence). The CDR3 sequence: CATSSRLAGGPSEQYF. In nucleotides, the CDR3 is TGTGCCACCAGCAGCCGACTAGCGGGAGGGCCGTCCGAGCAGTACTTC. Looking up the rest from reference TRBV15 and TRBJ2-7 gives the full variable domain: DAMVIQNPRYQVTQFGKPVTLSCSQTLNHNVMYWYQQKSSQAPKLLFHYYDKDFNNEADTPDNFQSRRPNTSFCFLDIRSPGLGDTAMYLCATSSRLAGGPSEQYFGPGTRLTVT.

The gene calls are TRBV6-2 or TRBV6-3 and TRBJ2-1; D gene ambiguous. Germline CDR1 reads MNHEY; CDR2 reads SVGEGT. The V end was cut by 2 bases, the J end by 8 bases, with 16 bases between. The CDR3 loop spans 15 amino acids. The CDR3 coding sequence is TGTGCCAGCAGTTACGTTGCAGCTTCGGTCCATGAGCAGTTCTTC. Residues: CASSYVAASVHEQFF.

The V and J genes are TRBV30 and TRBJ1-5; perhaps TRBD1 as D (5 bases). Per germline, CDR1 GTSNPN and CDR2 SVGIG (reference sequence). The CDR3 sequence is 15 residues long. V lost 0 bases, J lost 4 bases, and 13 bases lay in between. CDR3 nucleotide sequence: TGTGCCTGGAGTGTACAAGTGACAGCTAATCAGCCCCAGCATTTT. This encodes CAWSVQVTANQPQHF.

CDR3 bases: TGTGCCAGCAGTTCCCGGGACATCCGGTGGCCCGAATCCTACGAGCAGTACTTC. Translation: CASSSRDIRWPESYEQYF. The chain employs TRBV28 and TRBJ2-7; perhaps TRBD1 as D (6 bases). V lost 4 bases and J lost 1, with 23 bases in between. Germline-derived CDR1 and CDR2 are MDHEN and SYDVKM. The CDR3 consists of 18 residues.

The CDR3 sequence is CATSRDRNGEASGEQFF. In DNA, the CDR3 is TGTGCCACCAGCAGAGATCGAAACGGGGAGGCTAGCGGTGAGCAGTTCTTC. This chain joins TRBV15 and TRBJ2-1; 7 nucleotides line up with TRBD2. Germline V gene lookup returns CDR1 LNHNV and CDR2 YYDKDF (reference sequence). The J segment lost 9 bases and the V segment lost 0 bases, leaving 14 bases of the junction unmatched. This CDR3 comprises 17 residues.

The genes are TRBV6-2 or TRBV6-3 and TRBJ1-5; 7 bases are shared with TRBD1. The CDR3 spans 13 residues. Trimming removed 4 bases from V and 9 bases from J; junction bases left unmatched: 6. Germline-derived CDR1 and CDR2 are MNHEY and SVGEGT. CDR3 sequence: CASSFTGERPQHF. CDR3 DNA sequence: TGTGCCAGCAGTTTTACAGGGGAGCGGCCCCAGCATTTT.

This chain uses TRBV4-1 with TRBJ1-4, with D perhaps matching TRBD1 (6 bases). From germline, CDR1 is MGHRA and CDR2 YSYEKL. The CDR3 extends over 16 amino acids. V dropped 4 bases and J dropped 1 base, with 13 bases sitting between them. CDR3: CASSPRQVQTNEKLFF. For the CDR3, the DNA is TGCGCCAGCAGCCCACGACAGGTCCAAACTAATGAAAAACTGTTTTTT.

The chain combines TRBV4-2 with TRBJ2-1; D unclear. The CDR3 has 16 amino acids. V was cut by 1 base and J by 3 bases, with 13 bases left in between. Germline CDR1 is LGHNA and CDR2 is YNFKEQ. The CDR3 loop is CASSQVGHQLYNEQFF. CDR3 coding DNA: TGTGCCAGCAGCCAAGTTGGTCACCAACTCTACAATGAGCAGTTCTTC.

The chain uses TRBV5-5 and TRBJ2-1; possible D gene TRBD2, 5 bases. Germline-derived CDR1 and CDR2 are SGHKS and YYEKEE (reference sequence). The V gene lost 3 bases and the J gene lost 0 bases, with 13 bases spanning the gap. This CDR3 contains 16 residues. DNA of the CDR3: TGTGCCAGCAGCTGGCGTAGCGAGAGCTCCTACAATGAGCAGTTCTTC. Translating gives CASSWRSESSYNEQFF.

This chain links TRBV29-1 with TRBJ1-1; the D gene is possibly TRBD1 (5 bases). CDR3 size: 13 residues. CDR1 and CDR2 from the germline V gene are SQVTM and ANQGSEA. Deletions cut 6 bases from V and 1 base from J, with 12 bases between. Here the CDR3 reads CSVRTRGNTEAFF. CDR3 DNA sequence: TGCAGCGTGAGGACACGCGGGAACACTGAAGCTTTCTTT.

The chain is built from TRBV18 and TRBJ2-5, with D maybe TRBD2 (5 bases). Germline V gene lookup returns CDR1 KGHSH and CDR2 LQKENI. The CDR3 has 15 residues. Trimming left V 3 bases short and J 2 bases short, with 13 bases between. CDR3 residues: CASSPYRGLQETQYF. CDR3 DNA sequence: TGTGCCAGCTCACCTTACAGAGGACTTCAAGAGACCCAGTACTTC.

The count of this clonotype is one. This chain uses TRBV12-3 or TRBV12-4 with TRBJ2-2; D gene uncertain. There are 14 residues in the CDR3. Trimming cost V 8 bases and J 1 base, with 11 bases left between them. CDR3 amino acids: CASLRWRNTGELFF. The CDR3 bases are TGTGCCAGCCTCCGCTGGCGGAACACCGGGGAGCTGTTTTTT.

This sequence joins TRBV3-1 and TRBJ2-1, with 8 bases matching TRBD2. V shed 1 base, J shed 2 bases, and the junction held 4 bases outside the gene matches. The germline V gene has CDR1 LGHDT and CDR2 YNNKEL (reference sequence). CDR3 length: 16 amino acids. DNA of the CDR3: TGTGCCAGCAGCCAAGTCGGGGGGGCCACCTACAATGAGCAGTTCTTC. It is translated as CASSQVGGATYNEQFF.

This chain links TRBV20-1 with TRBJ2-5, with D perhaps TRBD2 (5 bases). This CDR3 has 13 amino acids. Trimming took 3 bases from V and 4 from J, leaving 12 bases between them. CDR1 DFQATT and CDR2 SNEGSKA come from the germline V gene (reference sequence). CDR3: CSARMEAAETQYF. Here the CDR3 DNA reads TGCAGTGCTAGGATGGAGGCAGCAGAGACCCAGTACTTC.

J is TRBJ1-1 and V is TRBV29-1; D is undetermined. Trimming took off 4 bases at V and 1 base at J, with 13 bases between the two ends. CDR3 length: 14 amino acids. From germline, CDR1 is SQVTM and CDR2 ANQGSEA. CDR3 sequence: CSVAFRGSNTEAFF. DNA of the CDR3: TGCAGCGTTGCTTTTAGAGGGTCGAACACTGAAGCTTTCTTT. Supplemented by reference TRBV29-1 and TRBJ1-1, the full variable domain reads SAVISQKPSRDICQRGTSLTIQCQVDSQVTMMFWYRQQPGQSLTLIATANQGSEATYESGFVIDKFPISRPNLTFSTLTVSNMSPEDSSIYLCSVAFRGSNTEAFFGQGTRLTVV.

The chain uses TRBV12-3 or TRBV12-4 and TRBJ2-1; TRBD2 matches 12 bases. V was pared by 5 bases and J by 9 bases, with 8 bases of the junction left unmatched. The CDR3 sequence is 15 residues long. The CDR3 protein is CASSRGTSGSGEQFF. CDR3 coding DNA: TGTGCCAGCAGTCGCGGGACTAGCGGGTCCGGTGAGCAGTTCTTC.

The gene calls are TRBV5-1 and TRBJ2-7, with 11 bases identical to TRBD1. CDR1 and CDR2 (germline): SGHRS, YFSETQ. Germline trimming cut 0 bases from V and 4 bases from J; bases unmatched to any gene: 9. The CDR3 is 17 amino acids. CDR3 residues: CASSLAGQGGSRYEQYF. CDR3 nucleotides: TGCGCCAGCAGCTTGGCGGGACAGGGGGGTAGTAGGTACGAGCAGTACTTC.

The chain is built from TRBV12-3 or TRBV12-4 and TRBJ1-5; D is unresolved. The CDR3 sequence is 14 residues long. V lost 1 base, J lost 1 base, and 5 bases lay in between. The CDR3 DNA reads as TGTGCCAGCAGTTTAGTCGGAAGCAATCAGCCCCAGCATTTT. Translating gives CASSLVGSNQPQHF.

The genes are TRBV6-2 or TRBV6-3 and TRBJ1-1, with 9 bases matching TRBD1. This CDR3 spans 14 amino acids. The junction had 2 bases not matched to a gene; V was cut back by 2 bases and J by 4 bases. Germline CDR1 and CDR2: MNHEY and SVGEGT. The CDR3 is CASSYDRGTTEAFF. As DNA, the CDR3 is TGTGCCAGCAGTTACGACAGGGGGACCACTGAAGCTTTCTTT.

The chain couples TRBV7-9 to TRBJ2-7; TRBD1 matches 8 bases. This CDR3 contains 17 residues. V lost 5 bases, J lost 1 base, and 13 bases stayed unmatched. Germline V gene sequence: CDR1 SEHNR, CDR2 FQNEAQ (reference sequence). CDR3 in amino acids: CASSPTDRAQHSYEQYF. CDR3 sequence (DNA): TGTGCCAGCAGCCCCACGGACAGGGCCCAGCATTCCTACGAGCAGTACTTC.

The chain combines TRBV4-2 with TRBJ2-1, with D uncertain. The V gene's germline CDR1 is LGHNA and CDR2 YNFKEQ. The CDR3 has 15 residues. With 4 bases removed from V and 0 bases from J, the gap between germline ends came to 10 bases. The CDR3, as DNA: TGTGCCAGCAGCCCAACAGTAGACTCCTACAATGAGCAGTTCTTC. Amino acid sequence: CASSPTVDSYNEQFF.

The chain recombines TRBV19 with TRBJ2-7; 7 bases are a match to TRBD1. CDR3 length: 14 amino acids. Germline-derived CDR1 and CDR2 are LNHDA and SQIVND (reference sequence). The V gene end was trimmed by 4 bases and the J gene end by 2 bases; junction bases not matched to a gene: 5. The CDR3 DNA reads TGTGCCAGTAGTAATCCGGGACAGACCTACGAGCAGTACTTC. Translated: CASSNPGQTYEQYF.

The chain is built from TRBV6-5 and TRBJ2-7; 12 nucleotides align to TRBD2. The CDR3 has 14 residues. Unmatched junction bases numbered 4, after V lost 5 bases and J lost 5 bases. Germline V gene data show CDR1 as MNHEY and CDR2 as SVGAGI. The CDR3 DNA is TGTGCCAGCAGTCCCAGACTAGCGGGAGACGAGCAGTACTTC. Its protein is CASSPRLAGDEQYF.